The 20 T cell receptor beta chains listed next were all sequenced from one sample in a study of blood T cell repertoires in COVID-19. Libraries were prepared by immunoSEQ multiplex PCR; TCRdb keeps only in-frame clonotypes and omits some of them. The data hold about 270,000 clones, with around 82% observed a single time. Source material: peripheral blood. These receptor sequences come from a young woman with acute or convalescent COVID-19.

The CDR3 nucleotides are TGTGCCAGCAGTTTGGGGGGTGGCGCTGAAGCTTTCTTT. Protein: CASSLGGGAEAFF. The V call is TRBV27, the J call TRBJ1-1, with D possibly matching TRBD1 (5 bases). The germline CDR1 and CDR2 sequences are MNHEY and SMNVEV (reference sequence). Trimming cost V 3 bases and J 6 bases, with 11 bases left between them. The CDR3 sequence is 13 residues long.

The V gene is TRBV6-5, the J gene TRBJ2-2; D perhaps matches TRBD1 (6 bases). Germline assignment: CDR1 MNHEY and CDR2 SVGAGI. The CDR3 is 13 amino acids. V was shortened by 9 bases and J by 4 bases, with 12 bases between the two germline ends. As DNA, the CDR3 is TGTGCCAGTTTCACAGGGTCCACCGGGGAGCTGTTTTTT. Its protein product is CASFTGSTGELFF.

The chain has TRBV6-5 and TRBJ2-1; 8 bases are shared with TRBD2. This CDR3 comprises 15 residues. In germline, CDR1 is MNHEY, CDR2 SVGAGI. The ends lost 6 bases at V and 8 bases at J; junction bases unmatched: 12. CDR3 DNA sequence: TGTGCCAGCAGCACGGGGGGGACTAGACCCTATGAGCAGTTCTTC. It is translated as CASSTGGTRPYEQFF.

There are a few counts of this clone. The CDR3 here is CASSQDGTGEVDIQYF. DNA for the CDR3: TGCGCCAGCAGCCAAGATGGAACGGGAGAGGTTGACATTCAGTACTTC. V gene TRBV4-3 combines with J gene TRBJ2-4; possibly TRBD2 for D (6 bases). The CDR3 loop spans 16 amino acids. Trimming pared 0 bases from V and 8 bases from J, leaving 17 bases between. Germline assignment: CDR1 LGHNA and CDR2 YSLEER.

The CDR3 nucleotides are TGTGCCAGCTGGGAACCCGGGACAGAATACAATGAGCAGTTCTTC. Protein sequence: CASWEPGTEYNEQFF. The chain recombines TRBV7-8 with TRBJ2-1; TRBD1 aligns across 7 bases. V trimming: 8 bases; J trimming: 4 bases; junction bases outside the gene matches: 11. The CDR3 consists of 15 residues. Germline values: CDR1 SGHVS, CDR2 FQNEAQ.

The V gene is TRBV11-3, the J gene TRBJ1-1; 8 bases are a match to TRBD1. Germline lookup yields CDR1 SGHNT and CDR2 YENEEA. V dropped 5 bases and J dropped 8; count of bases not matched to a gene: 7. This CDR3 comprises 13 residues. CDR3 sequence (DNA): TGTGCCAGCAGCGCCCACCGACAGGGGGAAGCTTTCTTT. This translates into CASSAHRQGEAFF.

The genes are TRBV5-1 and TRBJ2-1; the match to TRBD2 covers 13 bases. Germline lookup yields CDR1 SGHRS and CDR2 YFSETQ. V lost 3 bases to trimming and J lost 9 bases; unmatched junction nucleotides: 15. The CDR3 covers 18 residues. CDR3 region: CASSSTLALAGGTGEQFF. For the CDR3, the DNA is TGCGCCAGCAGCTCGACTCTCGCACTAGCGGGAGGGACGGGTGAGCAGTTCTTC. The whole variable domain, remainder taken from reference TRBV5-1 and TRBJ2-1, is KAGVTQTPRYLIKTRGQQVTLSCSPISGHRSVSWYQQTPGQGLQFLFEYFSETQRNKGNFPGRFSGRQFSNSRSEMNVSTLELGDSALYLCASSSTLALAGGTGEQFFGPGTRLTVL.

J is TRBJ1-1 and V is TRBV18; 10 bases align to TRBD1. Germline CDR1 reads KGHSH; CDR2 reads LQKENI. This CDR3 spans 16 amino acids. Trimming removed 6 bases from V and 0 bases from J; junction bases left unmatched: 7. The CDR3 protein is CASSLDRGRVNTEAFF. For the CDR3, the DNA is TGTGCCAGCTCCCTAGACAGGGGGCGAGTGAACACTGAAGCTTTCTTT.

Comment on this clone: The sample holds other DNA sequences that translate to the same CDR3. V is TRBV18 and J is TRBJ2-1, with 8 positions matching TRBD1. V was clipped by 2 bases and J by 0 bases; unmatched bases: 0. This CDR3 comprises 15 residues. CDR1 and CDR2 from the germline V gene are KGHSH and LQKENI. The CDR3 spells CASSPGTGSYNEQFF. CDR3 nucleotides: TGTGCCAGCTCACCAGGGACAGGCTCCTACAATGAGCAGTTCTTC.

The chain combines TRBV5-1 with TRBJ1-2; no clear D gene. The CDR3 spans 12 residues. The germline V gene encodes CDR1 SGHRS and CDR2 YFSETQ. The V gene lost 4 bases and the J gene lost 6 bases, with 10 bases spanning the gap. The CDR3 DNA follows: TGCGCCAGCAGCGCCGGGGATCATGGCTACACCTTC. This encodes CASSAGDHGYTF.

This clone was found a few times. The chain links TRBV3-1 (or the pseudogene TRBV3-2) to TRBJ2-1; 9 bases line up with TRBD2. Germline V gene data show CDR1 as LGHDT and CDR2 as YNNKEL (reference sequence). The CDR3 is made up of 15 amino acids. J gave up 7 bases and V 1 base, and 5 bases lay outside the gene matches. The CDR3 region is CASSQVVSGSNEQFF. The CDR3 coding sequence is TGTGCCAGCAGCCAAGTGGTTAGCGGGAGTAATGAGCAGTTCTTC.

This clone has just one count. This rearrangement joins TRBV19 to TRBJ1-1, with no clear D. This CDR3 has 13 residues. V shed 6 bases and J shed 5 bases, with 13 bases lying between them. The germline gives CDR1 LNHDA, CDR2 SQIVND (reference sequence). CDR3 protein: CASSRGLGTEAFF. CDR3 bases: TGTGCCAGTAGCCGAGGGTTAGGGACTGAAGCTTTCTTT.

The V and J genes are TRBV5-5 and TRBJ2-1; 8 bases fit TRBD1. CDR3 length: 15 amino acids. V was clipped by 0 bases and J by 8 bases; unmatched bases: 7. CDR1 and CDR2 from the germline V gene are SGHKS and YYEKEE (reference sequence). CDR3 sequence: CASSLGDRGEDEQFF. The CDR3 nucleotides are TGTGCCAGCAGCTTGGGTGACAGGGGAGAGGATGAGCAGTTCTTC.

CDR3 sequence (DNA): TGTGCCAGCCGGCGGGAGATAATGAACACTGAAGCTTTCTTT. This gives the protein CASRREIMNTEAFF. The chain recombines TRBV11-2 with TRBJ1-1; D ambiguous. From germline, CDR1 is SGHAT and CDR2 FQNNGV. With 8 bases removed from V and 0 bases from J, the gap between germline ends came to 13 bases. CDR3 size: 14 residues.

This rearrangement joins TRBV5-6 to TRBJ2-5; unclear D gene. Germline loops: CDR1 SGHDT, CDR2 YYEEEE. V lost 3 bases to trimming and J lost 2 bases, with 2 bases between them. The CDR3 is 11 residues long. DNA for the CDR3: TGTGCCAGCAGCTCACAAGAGACCCAGTACTTC. As protein: CASSSQETQYF.

The rearrangement uses TRBV12-3 or TRBV12-4 and TRBJ2-1; D not certain. Trimming cost V 4 bases and J 8 bases, with 12 bases left between them. The CDR3 loop spans 13 amino acids. The CDR3 bases are TGTGCCAGCAGTTCCTCGTTCAGGCATGAGCAGTTCTTC. Its protein is CASSSSFRHEQFF.

The CDR3 DNA is TGCAGTGCCAGCGGGCAAACTGAAGCTTTCTTT. The encoded protein is CSASGQTEAFF. The gene calls are TRBV20-1 and TRBJ1-1; D remains ambiguous. The CDR3 length is 11 residues. CDR1 is DFQATT and CDR2 is SNEGSKA in the germline V gene (reference sequence). Trimming cost V 6 bases and J 5 bases, with 10 bases left between them.

The table lists this clone with a count of one. This chain joins TRBV19 and TRBJ1-2; no reliable D call. The CDR3 runs to 12 residues. Germline V gives CDR1 LNHDA, CDR2 SQIVND (reference sequence). V was clipped by 4 bases and J by 4 bases, with 7 bases between them. CDR3 amino acids: CASSTQIYGYTF. The CDR3 region has the DNA TGTGCCAGTAGTACACAGATCTATGGCTACACCTTC.

The chain combines TRBV5-6 with TRBJ2-7, with TRBD1 identical over 7 bases. CDR3 size: 17 residues. Germline V lookup: CDR1 SGHDT, CDR2 YYEEEE. V trimming: 3 bases; J trimming: 0 bases; junction bases outside the gene matches: 12. The CDR3 sequence: CASSSLGQPSSSYEQYF. The CDR3 DNA follows: TGTGCCAGCAGCTCGTTGGGACAGCCCTCCAGCTCCTACGAGCAGTACTTC. Combining the CDR3 with reference TRBV5-6 and TRBJ2-7 gives the whole variable domain DAGVTQSPTHLIKTRGQQVTLRCSPKSGHDTVSWYQQALGQGPQFIFQYYEEEERQRGNFPDRFSGHQFPNYSSELNVNALLLGDSALYLCASSSLGQPSSSYEQYFGPGTRLTVT.

CDR3 region: CASSLDPTSGRLPYEQYF. CDR3 DNA: TGTGCCAGCAGCTTAGATCCGACTAGCGGGCGCCTCCCCTACGAGCAGTACTTC. The chain links TRBV11-3 to TRBJ2-7, with 10 bases lining up with TRBD2. Germline V gives CDR1 SGHNT, CDR2 YENEEA. The CDR3 length is 18 residues. The trim removed 0 bases at V and 2 bases at J, leaving 10 bases unmatched.